This T cell receptor beta chain was recovered during a study of T and B cells in COVID-19 patients (dated by TCRdb to 2020 to 2022). With respect to the entire study: In this study, adaptive immunity was profiled in COVID-19 patients who either had active infection or had recovered, using TRB and IGH repertoire sequencing of peripheral blood. A recovered cohort included some 19 patients who provided 20 to 25 samples, and most of these patients had mild to moderate COVID-19 treated on an outpatient basis. Median age was around 30 years in the recovered cohort versus about 68 years in the active-infection cohort. Of the approximately 20 patients in the active-infection cohort, 12 were critically ill and needed mechanical ventilation or ECMO. Comorbidities linked to unfavorable COVID-19 outcome were present in about 90% of the 20 patients in the active-infection cohort. The TCR and BCR sequence repository comprised 30 to 45 patients and roughly 69 time points, with over 8 million TCR sequences analysed. Because samples were available both during active disease and after recovery, a couple of patients were counted in both the recovered and the active cohorts. Repertoire analyses used an age-matched reference group of around 41 healthy donors who were negative for COVID-19 antibodies as the comparison. As many as 9 follow-up blood samples were taken per patient, and some of the samples covered different disease stages within the same individual. The investigation overall reported the following: The reported TCR clusters were said to need prospective validation before any clinical use. The cohort was judged too small for assessing how HLA contributes to COVID-19 susceptibility or severity. TRB repertoires were highly clonal in active COVID-19, whereas diversity and richness at recovery rose above healthy donor levels. Strongly skewed TRBV/TRBJ gene usage was reported in patients with COVID-19. Specific T cell subsets (CD4+/Treg/CD8+) and sorted SARS-CoV-2-responsive or tetramer+ T cells had not yet been sequenced, and these experiments were ongoing. Few blood samples were available from mildly ill patients while symptoms were present, and early samples from severe cases were likewise scarce. The recovered cohort had approximately 2,500 exclusive TCR clusters, including 31 low-pGen clusters.

This sample was sequenced with an Illumina MiSeq. Multiplex PCR with BIOMED2 TRB-A/B primer pools was used to amplify TRB rearrangements. Two consecutive PCRs added Illumina-compatible adapters and 7-nucleotide sample barcodes to the amplicons. All library PCRs used Phusion HS II polymerase. The amplicons were purified from gel with the NucleoSpin Gel and PCR Clean-up kit, measured on Qubit, and combined at 4 nM. The quality of the amplicon pool was checked on an Agilent 2100 Bioanalyzer prior to Illumina next-generation sequencing. Regarding the original processing steps: TRB rearrangements were annotated with MiXCR 3.0.8 using the default MiXCR reference library. Non-productive reads and sequences with fewer than 2 reads were excluded, and each unique CDR3 nucleotide sequence counted as one clone. Clonality, diversity, richness and V-J gene usage were computed in R 3.5.1. GLIPH2 was used to cluster TCRs by CDR3 similarity, and OLGA was used to calculate generation probabilities. GLIPH2 clusters were kept only if they contained at least four unique TCR clonotypes found in at least three individuals. TCRdb trimmed public reads at Q25 via fastp, called clones via MiXCR and kept in-frame beta chains. Entries that share a CDR3 protein sequence are merged under the most common genes and DNA. The V and J calls follow TCRdb's processing rather than the paper's. The sample has some 21,000 distinct CDR3 sequences on record, 25% to 35% of them singletons. Together, the top ten hold less than 2.5% of the sample.

This clonotype is classified as medium-sized (0.01 to 0.1%). There is no known antigen for this receptor. No qualities accompany the bases; no much larger clone lies one base away. Inclusive of the bounding cysteine and phenylalanine, the CDR3 is 11 residues long. Only CDR3 DNA is held: 33 bases, read in frame from base 1. The junction carries 13 bases between V and J, which are trimmed by 7 bases and 12 bases respectively. Reading the germline V gene gives CDR1 MNHNS and CDR2 SASEGT. TRB repertoires were amplified from around 250-460 ng of genomic DNA extracted from blood. Rearrangement joined TRBV6-1 to TRBJ2-1; the D segment is perhaps TRBD1 or TRBD2, each sharing 7 matched bases. The sequenced sample consisted of blood. The receptor's source is a human donor who had recovered from COVID-19. The CDR3 here reads CASMGGTAQFF. The bases are TGTGCCAGCATGGGAGGGACAGCGCAGTTCTTC.